The sequence of this T cell receptor (beta chain) was determined in a study of T cells in tuberculosis. Study observations and caveats: Low-affinity CD1B-GMM tetramer-binding T cells may have been missed.

Chain pairing is unknown; alpha and beta were sequenced separately. Clones were read by immunoSEQ multiplex PCR, and TCRdb kept only the in-frame ones, dropping some. The table lists about 58,000 clones, nearly 90% of them singletons. After thawing and overnight rest, PBMC were stained with GMM-loaded CD1B tetramer, viability dye and anti-CD3 for sorting. The CD1B tetramers carried C32 glucose monomycolate purified from Rhodococcus equi. Trimming shortened V by 4 bases and J by 8 bases, and 22 bases separated the two germline ends. This CDR3 spans 16 amino acids. The germline CDR1 and CDR2 sequences are SGHDN and FVKESK.

This receptor was identified in an adult woman with latent tuberculosis. The chain combines TRBV14 with TRBJ2-3; no clear D gene. The sample consisted of CD1b-GMM tetramer-negative cells sorted from PBMCs. The CDR3 DNA sequence: TGTGCCAGCAGCCGAGCCGCGACACACTTTGTGGGTACGCAGTATTTT. Translated: CASSRAATHFVGTQYF.